The clone carrying this TCR beta chain was picked up many times. Found in a library prepared for alpha chains, this beta chain is an off-target read, and its abundance has little meaning. The data stem from a study of spatial heterogeneity in lung cancer. On the study more broadly: Alpha-chain detections were consistently fewer than beta-chain detections among the sequences.

TCR cDNA molecules each carried a unique molecular identifier. TCRdb reprocessed the 5' RACE reads via MiXCR and lists one record per CDR3 protein. The sample shows roughly 7,000 distinct CDR3 sequences, about 7.7% of them seen only once. The CDR3 has 15 amino acids. Per the germline V gene, CDR1 is SQVTM and CDR2 is ANQGSEA. The ends lost 5 bases at V and 2 bases at J; junction bases unmatched: 7. Time point defined: sample taken at primary tumor resection. Unsorted samples of tumor, nontumor lung or frozen PBMC had their whole RNA sequenced. The donors, about 78 patients with untreated early-stage non-small cell lung cancer, provided the samples.

V and J are TRBV29-1 and TRBJ2-3; 10 bases are shared with TRBD2. The starting material was PBMCs, obtained at surgery. This clonotype was sampled from a male donor with early-stage non-small cell lung cancer. This chain's CDR3 is CSVQASGSPTDTQYF. CDR3 nucleotides: TGCAGCGTTCAGGCTAGCGGGAGTCCCACAGATACGCAGTATTTT.